This T cell receptor beta chain is from a study of cytomegalovirus exposure and HLA in healthy donors (dated by TCRdb to 2016 to 2017). Concerning the study at large: A later analysis indicated that the 110 or so validation repertoires were generated on the platform also employed for the 700 or so repertoires of the first cohort. Besides the first cohort of around 670 subjects, a separate validation cohort made up of over a hundred different subjects was used. The aim of the study was to test whether cataloging public T cell receptors could identify signatures of past pathogen exposure. To predict cytomegalovirus infection status, the study brought together high-throughput TCR immunosequencing, statistical association of individual TCRs with disease status, and machine learning.

From the cysteine up to the phenylalanine, the CDR3 has a length of 15 residues. CDR3 DNA is the only sequence kept; it has 45 bases, read in frame from the first base. CDR1 and CDR2 are drawn from the germline V gene (reference sequence): SGHNT, YYREEE. V sheds 0 bases and J sheds 2 bases, leaving 11 bases between their ends. The donors belonged to the validation cohort of around 120 subjects, which was separate from the 666-subject first cohort. Worth noting for this clone: It has no known antigen specificity. No much larger clonotype is one base removed from it; base qualities were not supplied.

The investigation overall reported the following: In vitro tests confirmed that three of the cytomegalovirus-associated TCR beta chains recognize cytomegalovirus antigens. Across donors, most TCR sequences were observed very rarely, whereas some public TCRs were present in many individuals. In a later analysis, TCRs clustered in the first cohort were found to also tend to co-occur in the roughly 130 validation repertoires, with approximately 94% of cluster scores above 0. According to the authors, the approach could potentially be generalized to other disease states and immunological phenotypes. The classifier was reported to diagnose cytomegalovirus status with high specificity and sensitivity in both the original and validation cohorts. In the study, 164 TCR beta chains were listed as associated with cytomegalovirus. The validation cohort had no HLA typing available for a later analysis, so co-occurrence within that cohort was assessed over all 120 repertoires.

Library preparation was by the immunoSEQ multiplex PCR assay. In the authors' own workflow: A statistical classification framework was built for diagnosing cytomegalovirus status from the catalog of TCR beta chain sequences. The clones in this table, taken by TCRdb from immuneACCESS, are in-frame only. Not every clone is retained; where verified, under half of the shortfall comes from an unresolved V gene, and the cause of the rest is unknown. Clone size and the V and J calls come from that table; the DNA yielded D and trimming. This sample holds some 170,000 clones; about 96% were observed only once. The ten largest make up about 0.94% of the sample.

What was sequenced was PBMCs. The V and J genes are TRBV5-4 and TRBJ2-5, with no confidently assigned D gene. This receptor was identified in a woman younger than 35 in good health and CMV-seronegative. The DNA sequence is given as TGTGCCAGCAGCTTGGATGGCACAATTCAAGAGACCCAGTACTTC. It is translated as CASSLDGTIQETQYF.